These T cell receptor beta chains were read from a single sample in a study of PD-1 blockade in classical Hodgkin lymphoma. Data came from immunoSEQ multiplex PCR; TCRdb stores just in-frame clones and leaves some out. The sample consists of some 65,000 clones, 71% of them appearing once. The source material was peripheral blood mononuclear cells (PBMCs), sampled before the second cycle of nivolumab. The receptors come from a human donor with classical Hodgkin lymphoma. The CDR3 runs from the conserved cysteine through the conserved F or W. Fields, in order: J gene, clone size, D gene, V gene, CDR3 protein, CDR3 DNA. A D gene is named only where the DNA matches it firmly. Size values are once, few and many counts, or a class for expanded clones, and some rows have none.

J: TRBJ2-1
size: NA
D: NA
V: TRBV7-3
CDR3: CASSLSPDLGDEQFF
DNA: TGTGCCAGCAGCTTATCCCCCGATTTGGGGGATGAGCAGTTCTTC

J: TRBJ2-7
size: NA
D: TRBD2
V: TRBV6-1
CDR3: CASSTLAGDAYEQYF
DNA: TGTGCCAGCAGTACTTTAGCGGGGGACGCCTACGAGCAGTACTTC

J: TRBJ1-5
size: few
D: NA
V: TRBV9
CDR3: CASSVVDSPNQPQHF
DNA: TGTGCCAGCAGCGTAGTCGACAGCCCAAATCAGCCCCAGCATTTT

J: TRBJ2-7
size: NA
D: TRBD1
V: TRBV4-1
CDR3: CASSPRTGNHYEQYF
DNA: TGCGCCAGCAGCCCGAGGACAGGGAATCACTACGAGCAGTACTTC

J: TRBJ1-1
size: NA
D: NA
V: TRBV5-1
CDR3: CASSLAIAGSEAFF
DNA: TGCGCCAGCAGCTTGGCCATCGCGGGGAGTGAAGCTTTCTTT

J: TRBJ2-3
size: NA
D: TRBD1
V: TRBV9
CDR3: CASSVESGGSTDTQYF
DNA: TGTGCCAGCAGCGTAGAGTCAGGGGGCAGCACAGATACGCAGTATTTT

J: TRBJ2-7
size: few
D: TRBD2
V: TRBV5-4
CDR3: CASSWGGSAYEQYF
DNA: TGTGCCAGCAGCTGGGGGGGGAGCGCCTACGAGCAGTACTTC

J: TRBJ1-1
size: few
D: TRBD1
V: TRBV6-1
CDR3: CASSGDRGLETFF
DNA: TGTGCCAGCAGTGGGGACAGGGGGCTGGAGACTTTCTTT

J: TRBJ2-1
size: NA
D: NA
V: TRBV6-5
CDR3: CASSYVENNEQFF
DNA: TGTGCCAGCAGTTACGTCGAGAACAATGAGCAGTTCTTC

J: TRBJ2-1
size: NA
D: TRBD2
V: TRBV7-9
CDR3: CASSPERGGMNEQFF
DNA: TGTGCCAGCAGCCCTGAGCGGGGGGGTATGAATGAGCAGTTCTTC

J: TRBJ2-7
size: few
D: NA
V: TRBV2
CDR3: CASSEADYGVSYEQYF
DNA: TGTGCCAGCAGTGAAGCGGACTACGGGGTCTCCTACGAGCAGTACTTC

J: TRBJ2-1
size: NA
D: TRBD1
V: TRBV28
CDR3: CASSPGTAYNEQFF
DNA: TGTGCCAGCAGCCCCGGGACAGCCTACAATGAGCAGTTCTTC

J: TRBJ2-6
size: few
D: NA
V: TRBV5-1
CDR3: CASSLGQALSGANVLTF
DNA: TGCGCCAGCAGCTTGGGACAGGCCCTCTCTGGGGCCAACGTCCTGACTTTC

J: TRBJ2-7
size: NA
D: NA
V: TRBV5-1
CDR3: CASSLWGYEQYF
DNA: TGCGCCAGCAGCTTGTGGGGGTACGAGCAGTACTTC

J: TRBJ2-1
size: NA
D: NA
V: TRBV19
CDR3: CACSRGGLGEQFF
DNA: TGTGCCTGCTCAAGAGGGGGACTCGGTGAGCAGTTCTTC

J: TRBJ2-3
size: NA
D: NA
V: TRBV7-9
CDR3: CASSEGRVSTDTQYF
DNA: TGTGCCAGCAGCGAAGGCAGGGTATCAACAGATACGCAGTATTTT

J: TRBJ1-2
size: NA
D: TRBD1
V: TRBV6-6
CDR3: CASSLDRGGYTF
DNA: TGTGCCAGCAGCCTCGACAGGGGAGGTTACACCTTC

J: TRBJ2-1
size: NA
D: NA
V: TRBV28
CDR3: CASTPLWMRISYNEQFF
DNA: TGTGCCAGCACCCCCCTTTGGATGCGGATCTCCTACAATGAGCAGTTCTTC

J: TRBJ1-5
size: NA
D: NA
V: TRBV5-5
CDR3: CASSLTGREPQHF
DNA: TGTGCCAGCAGCTTGACTGGACGGGAGCCCCAGCATTTT

J: TRBJ2-7
size: NA
D: TRBD2
V: TRBV5-4
CDR3: CATGPTSGVYEQYF
DNA: TGTGCCACCGGACCGACTAGCGGGGTGTACGAGCAGTACTTC

J: TRBJ2-7
size: NA
D: NA
V: TRBV2
CDR3: CASSDPRGASYEQYF
DNA: TGTGCCAGCAGTGACCCCCGGGGGGCGAGTTACGAGCAGTACTTC

J: TRBJ1-6
size: once
D: NA
V: TRBV2
CDR3: CASSGSGSTNSPLHF
DNA: TGTGCCAGCAGTGGATCGGGGAGCACAAATTCACCCCTCCACTTT

J: TRBJ1-1
size: NA
D: NA
V: TRBV6-5
CDR3: CASSLLTGSNTEAFF
DNA: TGTGCCAGCAGTCTTCTGACAGGATCCAACACTGAAGCTTTCTTT

J: TRBJ1-1
size: NA
D: NA
V: TRBV6-1
CDR3: CASIIPGGEAFF
DNA: TGTGCCAGCATCATACCGGGCGGTGAAGCTTTCTTT

J: TRBJ1-2
size: few
D: TRBD1
V: TRBV19
CDR3: CASSHRQGQGYGYTF
DNA: TGTGCCAGTAGTCACCGCCAAGGACAGGGATATGGCTACACCTTC

J: TRBJ2-6
size: many
D: TRBD2
V: TRBV18
CDR3: CASSPWSGEAGANVLTF
DNA: TGTGCCAGCTCACCATGGAGCGGGGAGGCTGGGGCCAACGTCCTGACTTTC

J: TRBJ1-1
size: few
D: TRBD1
V: TRBV5-1
CDR3: CASSLGQGGRWTEAFF
DNA: TGCGCCAGCAGCTTGGGGCAGGGGGGTCGTTGGACTGAAGCTTTCTTT

J: TRBJ2-1
size: NA
D: TRBD1
V: TRBV27
CDR3: CASSLTGGRYNEQFF
DNA: TGTGCCAGCAGTTTAACAGGGGGTAGGTACAATGAGCAGTTCTTC

J: TRBJ2-7
size: few
D: NA
V: TRBV28
CDR3: CASTPRQRSYEQYF
DNA: TGTGCCAGCACCCCGAGGCAGCGATCCTACGAGCAGTACTTC

J: TRBJ1-2
size: NA
D: TRBD1
V: TRBV7-3
CDR3: CASSSGQANTHFPF
DNA: TGTGCCAGCAGCTCGGGACAGGCGAACACCCACTTCCCCTTC

J: TRBJ1-2
size: NA
D: NA
V: TRBV6-5
CDR3: CASSYSNSYGYTF
DNA: TGTGCCAGCAGTTACTCGAATAGCTATGGCTACACCTTC

J: TRBJ2-2
size: NA
D: NA
V: TRBV28
CDR3: CASRSGRRDTGELFF
DNA: TGTGCCAGCAGGTCTGGGCGAAGGGACACCGGGGAGCTGTTTTTT

J: TRBJ2-2
size: NA
D: TRBD2
V: TRBV27
CDR3: CASSPSGTAGELFF
DNA: TGTGCCAGCAGTCCTAGCGGGACGGCCGGGGAGCTGTTTTTT

J: TRBJ1-5
size: NA
D: NA
V: TRBV6-7
CDR3: CASSSYQPQHF
DNA: TGTGCCAGCAGTTCTTATCAGCCCCAGCATTTT

J: TRBJ2-3
size: NA
D: TRBD1
V: TRBV5-4
CDR3: CASSRDRGRTDTQYF
DNA: TGTGCCAGCAGCCGCGACAGGGGGCGAACAGATACGCAGTATTTT

J: TRBJ2-3
size: NA
D: TRBD2
V: TRBV27
CDR3: CASSFWTSGGTDTQYF
DNA: TGTGCCAGCAGTTTTTGGACTAGCGGGGGCACAGATACGCAGTATTTT

J: TRBJ2-5
size: few
D: NA
V: TRBV5-4
CDR3: CASSLVAQETQYF
DNA: TGTGCCAGCAGCTTGGTGGCCCAAGAGACCCAGTACTTC

J: TRBJ2-7
size: once
D: NA
V: TRBV28
CDR3: CASSRDFYEQYF
DNA: TGTGCCAGCAGCCGGGACTTCTACGAGCAGTACTTC

J: TRBJ1-2
size: NA
D: NA
V: TRBV10-3
CDR3: CAISDPPTDPRGYTF
DNA: TGTGCCATCAGTGACCCACCGACGGACCCCAGAGGCTACACCTTC

J: TRBJ2-2
size: NA
D: TRBD2
V: TRBV23-1
CDR3: CASSLFGGSNTGELFF
DNA: TGCGCCAGCAGCCTCTTCGGGGGGTCGAACACCGGGGAGCTGTTTTTT

J: TRBJ2-1
size: NA
D: TRBD2
V: TRBV7-9
CDR3: CASSPSGTSYNEQFF
DNA: TGTGCCAGCAGCCCTAGCGGGACCTCCTACAATGAGCAGTTCTTC

J: TRBJ2-7
size: once
D: NA
V: TRBV28
CDR3: CASSYRLTEQYF
DNA: TGTGCCAGCAGCTACAGGTTGACAGAGCAGTACTTC

J: TRBJ2-1
size: NA
D: NA
V: TRBV5-1
CDR3: CASSLVGRENEQFF
DNA: TGCGCCAGCAGCTTGGTGGGCAGGGAAAATGAGCAGTTCTTC

J: TRBJ2-3
size: NA
D: NA
V: TRBV7-2
CDR3: CASSLVTGTLDTQYF
DNA: TGTGCCAGCAGCTTAGTGACAGGAACCTTGGATACGCAGTATTTT

J: TRBJ2-7
size: few
D: NA
V: TRBV25-1
CDR3: CASSGVGTYEQYF
DNA: TGTGCCAGCAGTGGAGTAGGGACCTACGAGCAGTACTTC

J: TRBJ2-3
size: NA
D: NA
V: TRBV28
CDR3: CASSPPAGTDTQYF
DNA: TGTGCCAGCAGTCCCCCCGCAGGGACAGATACGCAGTATTTT

J: TRBJ2-2
size: few
D: NA
V: TRBV19
CDR3: CASTRGGARELFF
DNA: TGTGCCAGTACGCGGGGCGGGGCCAGGGAGCTGTTTTTT

J: TRBJ2-2
size: NA
D: NA
V: TRBV6-1
CDR3: CASRLGGELFF
DNA: TGTGCCAGCAGACTCGGGGGGGAGCTGTTTTTT

J: TRBJ2-1
size: NA
D: TRBD2
V: TRBV5-1
CDR3: CASSILAGDNEQFF
DNA: TGCGCCAGCAGCATTCTAGCGGGGGACAATGAGCAGTTCTTC

J: TRBJ1-5
size: few
D: NA
V: TRBV27
CDR3: CASSLQGGNQPQHF
DNA: TGTGCCAGCAGTTTACAGGGCGGCAATCAGCCCCAGCATTTT

J: TRBJ2-3
size: NA
D: TRBD2
V: TRBV7-3
CDR3: CASSRDYQDTQYF
DNA: TGTGCCAGCAGTCGGGACTATCAAGATACGCAGTATTTT